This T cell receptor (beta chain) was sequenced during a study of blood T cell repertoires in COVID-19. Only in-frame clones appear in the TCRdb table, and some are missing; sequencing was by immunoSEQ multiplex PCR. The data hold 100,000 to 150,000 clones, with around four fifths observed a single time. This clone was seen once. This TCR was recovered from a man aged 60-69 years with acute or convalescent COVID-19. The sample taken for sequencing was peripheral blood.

CDR3 DNA: TGTGCCAGCAGCGTAAGCGGAGGGGACTATGGCTACACCTTC. This codes for CASSVSGGDYGYTF. This rearrangement joins TRBV9 to TRBJ1-2, with a tentative D call TRBD1 (5 bases). Germline V gene data show CDR1 as SGDLS and CDR2 as YYNGEE. Trimming removed 1 base from V and 3 bases from J, with 10 bases in between. This CDR3 comprises 14 residues.